This passage covers 20 T cell receptor beta chains from one sample sequenced in a study of cytomegalovirus exposure and HLA in healthy donors. The PCR used 60 Vbeta and 13 Jbeta primers. The table came from immunoSEQ multiplex PCR; TCRdb's copy has only in-frame clones and leaves some out. In the table there are under 200,000 clones, 80% of which are singletons. The sequencing sample was made of PBMCs. The receptors were sampled from a man in his forties or fifties in good health and CMV-seropositive.

This chain connects TRBV19 to TRBJ1-2; D perhaps matches TRBD1 (6 bases). Trimming shortened V by 10 bases and J by 12 bases, and 18 bases separated the two germline ends. The CDR3 is 11 residues long. The germline gives CDR1 LNHDA, CDR2 SQIVND (reference sequence). The CDR3 nucleotides are TGTGCCACTAAGGCTGGGGGCGTCGACACCTTC. Encoded protein: CATKAGGVDTF.

This chain links TRBV9 with TRBJ1-3; TRBD1 matches at 8 bases. CDR1 and CDR2 from the germline V gene are SGDLS and YYNGEE. This CDR3 has 17 residues. With V trimmed by 0 bases and J by 0 bases, 5 bases remained unmatched. CDR3 bases: TGTGCCAGCAGCGTAGGGGGGACAGGTGTCTCTGGAAACACCATATATTTT. Protein: CASSVGGTGVSGNTIYF. Supplemented by reference TRBV9 and TRBJ1-3, the full variable domain reads DSGVTQTPKHLITATGQRVTLRCSPRSGDLSVYWYQQSLDQGLQFLIQYYNGEERAKGNILERFSAQQFPDLHSELNLSSLELGDSALYFCASSVGGTGVSGNTIYFGEGSWLTVV.

The chain uses TRBV7-9 and TRBJ1-5, with 7 bases that match TRBD1. The length of the CDR3 is 15 residues. The germline CDR1 and CDR2 sequences are SEHNR and FQNEAQ (reference sequence). V shed 5 bases, J shed 0 bases, and the junction held 4 bases outside the gene matches. In nucleotides, the CDR3 is TGTGCCAGCAGCCCCACAGGGGATAGCAATCAGCCCCAGCATTTT. Its translation: CASSPTGDSNQPQHF.

The chain joins TRBV29-1 to TRBJ2-1; 7 positions match TRBD1. Germline trimming cut 6 bases from V and 4 bases from J; bases unmatched to any gene: 12. CDR3 size: 15 residues. CDR1 SQVTM and CDR2 ANQGSEA come from the germline V gene. DNA for the CDR3: TGCAGCGTGGAATGGAGACAGGGTGGGTACAATGAGCAGTTCTTC. It specifies CSVEWRQGGYNEQFF.

The chain combines TRBV4-1 with TRBJ2-1; D is possibly TRBD2 (6 bases). V shed 5 bases and J shed 9 bases, with 14 bases lying between them. Germline V lookup: CDR1 MGHRA, CDR2 YSYEKL. CDR3 length equals 13 residues. Here the CDR3 DNA reads TGCGCCAGCAGCAATCTAGCGCGGGGTGAGCAGTTCTTC. It translates to CASSNLARGEQFF.

The chain employs TRBV29-1 and TRBJ2-1; 8 bases map to TRBD1. CDR1 is SQVTM, CDR2 ANQGSEA, per germline. Germline trimming cut 4 bases from V and 2 bases from J; bases unmatched to any gene: 4. This CDR3 region has 14 residues. The CDR3 protein is CSVAGQAAYNEQFF. CDR3 DNA sequence: TGCAGCGTTGCGGGACAGGCGGCCTACAATGAGCAGTTCTTC.

This chain joins TRBV2 and TRBJ2-5; TRBD1 agrees at 8 bases. Judging by the DNA end, TRBJ2-7 fits better; the J call may be wrong. CDR1 SNHLY and CDR2 FYNNEI come from the germline V gene. The CDR3 spans 12 residues. For the CDR3, the DNA is TGTGCCAGCAACCTAGACAGGGGCGAGCAGTACTTC. Amino acids: CASNLDRGEQYF.

V gene TRBV5-4 combines with J gene TRBJ2-3; a weak D match, TRBD2 (5 bases). CDR1 and CDR2 from the germline V gene are SGHNT and YYREEE (reference sequence). This CDR3 has 15 amino acids. The V end lost 3 bases, the J end lost 4 bases, and 15 bases lay between the germline ends. CDR3 nucleotides: TGTGCCAGCAGCTCCCCCGGGCGGGCCGCAGATACGCAGTATTTT. Protein sequence: CASSSPGRAADTQYF. The full variable domain, in which reference TRBV5-4 and TRBJ2-3 provide the parts outside the CDR3, is ETGVTQSPTHLIKTRGQQVTLRCSSQSGHNTVSWYQQALGQGPQFIFQYYREEENGRGNFPPRFSGLQFPNYSSELNVNALELDDSALYLCASSSPGRAADTQYFGPGTRLTVL.

This chain joins TRBV11-2 and TRBJ1-2; 8 nucleotides line up with TRBD1. After removal of 2 bases from V and 4 bases from J, the junction contained 9 bases not matched to a gene. The CDR3 is 16 residues long. Germline CDR1 SGHAT, CDR2 FQNNGV. The CDR3 sequence: CASSLIRGRRGYGYTF. The CDR3 nucleotides are TGTGCCAGCAGCTTAATCAGGGGGCGACGGGGCTATGGCTACACCTTC.

The V gene is TRBV5-1, the J gene TRBJ2-4, with TRBD1 matching 11 bases. Germline-derived CDR1 and CDR2 are SGHRS and YFSETQ. The length of the CDR3 is 16 residues. After removal of 4 bases from V and 2 bases from J, the junction contained 5 bases not matched to a gene. Here the CDR3 DNA reads TGCGCCAGCAGCACGGGACAGGGGGGAACCAAAAACATTCAGTACTTC. Protein sequence: CASSTGQGGTKNIQYF.

V and J are TRBV4-3 and TRBJ2-7; 12 nucleotides align to TRBD1. Germline V gene sequence: CDR1 LGHNA, CDR2 YSLEER. The CDR3 contains 16 residues. The junction had 7 bases not matched to a gene; V was cut back by 4 bases and J by 3 bases. CDR3: CASSRAGQGANYEQYF. Written as DNA, the CDR3 is TGCGCCAGCAGCCGAGCGGGACAGGGGGCGAACTACGAGCAGTACTTC.

V gene TRBV19 combines with J gene TRBJ2-7; TRBD2 aligns across 8 bases. V trimming: 6 bases; J trimming: 2 bases; junction bases outside the gene matches: 9. Germline V gene data show CDR1 as LNHDA and CDR2 as SQIVND (reference sequence). The CDR3 is 15 residues long. The CDR3 coding sequence is TGTGCCAGTAGCGGGGGGGATAGCGCTGCCTACGAGCAGTACTTC. Amino acid sequence: CASSGGDSAAYEQYF.

The chain employs TRBV7-9 and TRBJ1-2; D is perhaps TRBD1 (6 bases). This CDR3 spans 13 amino acids. CDR1 is SEHNR, CDR2 FQNEAQ, per germline (reference sequence). The germline V and J ends were trimmed by 5 bases and 5 bases, with 12 bases remaining between them. As DNA, the CDR3 is TGTGCCAGCAGCCTCGACCAGGGGTATGGCTACACCTTC. Its translation: CASSLDQGYGYTF. Full variable domain (missing parts from reference TRBV7-9 and TRBJ1-2): DTGVSQNPRHKITKRGQNVTFRCDPISEHNRLYWYRQTLGQGPEFLTYFQNEAQLEKSRLLSDRFSAERPKGSFSTLEIQRTEQGDSAMYLCASSLDQGYGYTFGSGTRLTVV.

V and J are TRBV10-2 and TRBJ2-5; 9 nucleotides align to TRBD2. In germline, CDR1 is WSHSY, CDR2 SAAADI. V lost 7 bases, J lost 5 bases, and 8 bases stayed unmatched. The length of the CDR3 is 14 residues. The CDR3 coding sequence is TGCGCCAGCACCGGCGGTCTAGCGGGGGAGACCCAGTACTTC. Its translation is CASTGGLAGETQYF.

The chain couples TRBV5-1 to TRBJ2-6, with D perhaps matching TRBD2 (6 bases). The CDR3 has 15 amino acids. V dropped 4 bases and J dropped 4 bases, with 12 bases sitting between them. The germline V gene encodes CDR1 SGHRS and CDR2 YFSETQ. The CDR3, as DNA: TGCGCCAGCAGCCCTGGGGGGTCCGGGGCCAACGTCCTGACTTTC. Protein: CASSPGGSGANVLTF.

There are a few counts of this clone. The V and J genes are TRBV5-4 and TRBJ2-3; 9 positions match TRBD2. The V gene end was trimmed by 4 bases and the J gene end by 0 bases; junction bases not matched to a gene: 9. CDR3 length: 17 amino acids. Germline V gene data show CDR1 as SGHNT and CDR2 as YYREEE (reference sequence). CDR3 in amino acids: CASSPGQRGASTDTQYF. The CDR3 nucleotides read TGTGCCAGCAGCCCCGGACAGCGGGGGGCCAGCACAGATACGCAGTATTTT.

This chain joins TRBV19 and TRBJ2-1; tentatively, D is TRBD2 (5 bases). Germline-derived CDR1 and CDR2 are LNHDA and SQIVND (reference sequence). Trimming took 6 bases from V and 6 from J, leaving 21 bases between them. CDR3 size: 16 residues. This CDR3 is CASRSTGELPFNEQFF. Here the CDR3 DNA reads TGTGCCAGTAGGTCCACCGGGGAGCTTCCCTTCAATGAGCAGTTCTTC.

About this clone itself: Other DNA sequences of this sample code for an identical CDR3. The chain uses TRBV5-4 and TRBJ2-3; TRBD2 aligns across 12 bases. The germline V gene has CDR1 SGHNT and CDR2 YYREEE (reference sequence). The CDR3 sequence is 16 residues long. V shed 0 bases and J 2 bases; nucleotides not matched to a gene: 1. The CDR3 DNA is TGTGCCAGCAGCTTGGGACTAGCGGGGGCCACAGATACGCAGTATTTT. Translated, it gives CASSLGLAGATDTQYF.

There are a few counts of this clone. The chain recombines TRBV4-3 with TRBJ1-5; no reliable D call. Germline V CDR1 and CDR2: LGHNA, YSLEER. V was pared by 6 bases and J by 0 bases, with 15 bases between. The CDR3 has 16 amino acids. CDR3 sequence reads: CASRPTQAYSNQPQHF. The DNA for the CDR3 is TGCGCCAGCAGACCGACGCAGGCCTATAGCAATCAGCCCCAGCATTTT.

This clone showed up just once. J is TRBJ2-7 and V is TRBV19, with D possibly TRBD1 on 5 matching bases. This CDR3 region has 13 residues. V was pared by 5 bases and J by 3 bases, with 11 bases between. Germline V gene sequence: CDR1 LNHDA, CDR2 SQIVND (reference sequence). This CDR3 reads CASSPAGNYEQYF. Written as DNA, the CDR3 is TGTGCCAGTAGTCCCGCAGGGAACTACGAGCAGTACTTC. The full variable domain, its missing parts supplied by reference TRBV19 and TRBJ2-7, is DGGITQSPKYLFRKEGQNVTLSCEQNLNHDAMYWYRQDPGQGLRLIYYSQIVNDFQKGDIAEGYSVSREKKESFPLTVTSAQKNPTAFYLCASSPAGNYEQYFGPGTRLTVT.